This T cell receptor (beta chain) was sequenced in a study of T cell repertoires in cytomegalovirus infection. TCRdb re-analysed the reads in MiXCR, keeping a single row per CDR3 protein. The sample has over 50,000 distinct CDR3 sequences; roughly a fifth are singletons. For this clonotype: The antigen is unknown.

CDR1 and CDR2 from the germline V gene are SGHVS and FNYEAQ. This CDR3 has 15 amino acids. V was trimmed by 5 bases and J by 7 bases, leaving 18 bases between them. The sequence derives from a human donor in good health (CMV status not recorded). Some clones in this sample may be carry-over from other donors' samples. Sequencing used CD8+ T cells from cultured PBMCs, obtained from culture after CMV antigen stimulation. V is TRBV7-6 and J is TRBJ1-5; D uncertain. CDR3 in amino acids: CASSEGRLAGQPQHF. DNA for the CDR3: TGTGCCAGCAGCGAAGGACGGCTGGCGGGGCAGCCCCAGCATTTT.